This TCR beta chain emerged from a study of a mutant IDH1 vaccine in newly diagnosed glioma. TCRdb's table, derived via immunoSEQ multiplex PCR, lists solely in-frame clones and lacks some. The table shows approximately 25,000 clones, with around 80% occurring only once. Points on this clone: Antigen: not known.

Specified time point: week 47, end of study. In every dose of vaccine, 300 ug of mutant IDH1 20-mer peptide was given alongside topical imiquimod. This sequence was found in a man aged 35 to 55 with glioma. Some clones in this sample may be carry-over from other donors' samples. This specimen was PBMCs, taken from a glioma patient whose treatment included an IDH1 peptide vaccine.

The CDR3: CASSHSGTSTDTQYF. CDR3 nucleotides: TGTGCCAGCTCACACTCGGGGACATCGACAGATACGCAGTATTTT. The rearrangement uses TRBV18 and TRBJ2-3; maybe TRBD1 (6 bases). The germline gives CDR1 KGHSH, CDR2 LQKENI. This CDR3 has 15 amino acids. Trimming left V 4 bases short and J 3 bases short, with 14 bases between.